A single sample gave rise to the 22 T cell receptor beta chains below, sequenced in a study of shared clonotypes between healthy human individuals (dated by TCRdb to 2020 to 2022). Receptor libraries were prepared by the immunoSEQ multiplex PCR assay. Imported from immuneACCESS, the table was reduced by TCRdb to in-frame sequences with V and J called. These copies leave out some clones; in studies compared against another copy, an unresolved V gene accounts for under half, and the cause of the remainder is not known. This sample gives 1.5 million to 2.5 million clones in total; about 94% of them show up just once. Roughly 1% of the sample is held by the ten biggest clonotypes. CD8 naive samples consisted of CD45RO-negative cells that were positively selected for CCR7, yielding a CD45RA+CCR7+ population without TemRA cells. The sequenced sample consisted of naive CD8+ T cells sorted from blood. This sample's cell subset or site label indicates: CD45RA+CCR7+. The receptors originated from a man younger than 30 in good health.

To note about this clone: This specimen includes other DNA sequences encoding the same CDR3. The CDR3 DNA is TGTGCCAGCAGCCCGGGATCGAACACCGGGGAGCTGTTTTTT. As protein: CASSPGSNTGELFF. J is TRBJ2-2 and V is TRBV6-6; weak D call: TRBD2 (5 bases). Trimming took 6 bases from V and 0 from J, leaving 8 bases between them. The V gene's germline CDR1 is MNHNY and CDR2 SVGAGI (reference sequence). This CDR3 has 14 amino acids.

On this clone: The junction shows a germline mismatch at one end, possibly a read error. The same CDR3 can be traced to other DNA sequences in this sample. The CDR3 reads CASNLGTEAFF. DNA for the CDR3: TGTGCCAGCAACTTGGGGACTGAAGCTTTCTTT. This chain uses TRBV5-6 with TRBJ1-1; D gene unclear. CDR3 size: 11 residues. Germline values: CDR1 SGHDT, CDR2 YYEEEE. Looking up the rest from reference TRBV5-6 and TRBJ1-1 gives the full variable domain: DAGVTQSPTHLIKTRGQQVTLRCSPKSGHDTVSWYQQALGQGPQFIFQYYEEEERQRGNFPDRFSGHQFPNYSSELNVNALLLGDSALYLCASNLGTEAFFGQGTRLTVV.

This rearrangement joins TRBV14 to TRBJ1-2; D is unresolved. Germline V gene lookup returns CDR1 SGHDN and CDR2 FVKESK. This CDR3 contains 9 residues. Trimming pared 4 bases from V and 13 bases from J, leaving 7 bases between. The chain's CDR3 is CASSPLGTF. In DNA, the CDR3 is TGTGCCAGCAGCCCCCTCGGCACCTTC.

The rearrangement links TRBV5-4 to TRBJ2-5; D possibly corresponds to TRBD2 (5 bases). The germline gives CDR1 SGHNT, CDR2 YYREEE (reference sequence). This CDR3 has 13 amino acids. V dropped 4 bases and J dropped 5 bases, with 12 bases sitting between them. CDR3 loop: CASSIRWEETQYF. The CDR3 DNA reads TGTGCCAGCAGCATACGCTGGGAGGAGACCCAGTACTTC.

The chain recombines TRBV5-4 with TRBJ1-1; possible D gene TRBD1, 6 bases. CDR1 is SGHNT and CDR2 is YYREEE in the germline V gene (reference sequence). This CDR3 has 14 amino acids. V was clipped by 0 bases and J by 4 bases, with 10 bases between them. The CDR3 nucleotides read TGTGCCAGCAGCTTGGCCCAGGGGTTCACTGAAGCTTTCTTT. Its translation: CASSLAQGFTEAFF. Full variable domain (rest looked up from reference TRBV5-4 and TRBJ1-1): ETGVTQSPTHLIKTRGQQVTLRCSSQSGHNTVSWYQQALGQGPQFIFQYYREEENGRGNFPPRFSGLQFPNYSSELNVNALELDDSALYLCASSLAQGFTEAFFGQGTRLTVV.

V usage is TRBV9 and J usage is TRBJ1-2, with D possibly matching TRBD1 (5 bases). The germline CDR1 and CDR2 sequences are SGDLS and YYNGEE. The CDR3 contains 14 residues. The V and J ends lost 3 bases and 0 bases respectively, with 9 bases between them. The CDR3 DNA is TGTGCCAGCAGCGATCGGGGGACTAACTATGGCTACACCTTC. Protein product: CASSDRGTNYGYTF.

This chain links TRBV4-3 with TRBJ1-3; D gene uncertain. Trimming shortened V by 0 bases and J by 1 base, and 7 bases separated the two germline ends. The CDR3 has 15 amino acids. CDR1 LGHNA and CDR2 YSLEER come from the germline V gene. DNA of the CDR3: TGCGCCAGCAGCCAAGATTGGCAGTCTGGAAACACCATATATTTT. Translation: CASSQDWQSGNTIYF.

The chain has TRBV4-3 and TRBJ2-1; a possible D gene is TRBD2 (6 bases). Germline lookup yields CDR1 LGHNA and CDR2 YSLEER. This CDR3 contains 15 residues. V lost 4 bases and J 9 bases, leaving 19 bases between the germline ends. As DNA, the CDR3 is TGCGCCAGCAGCCTAACTTGGGGGGAAAGCAGTGAGCAGTTCTTC. As protein: CASSLTWGESSEQFF.

A remark on this clone: This same CDR3 is encoded by further DNA sequences in the sample. This sequence joins TRBV30 and TRBJ2-5; the D gene is possibly TRBD1 (6 bases). Germline V gene data show CDR1 as GTSNPN and CDR2 as SVGIG (reference sequence). The CDR3 covers 14 residues. Trimming took 4 bases from V and 4 from J, leaving 16 bases between them. This CDR3 reads CAWTPGQSGETQYF. CDR3 nucleotides: TGTGCCTGGACGCCCGGACAGTCTGGAGAGACCCAGTACTTC.

V gene TRBV11-2 combines with J gene TRBJ2-7; D gene unclear. Germline CDR1 is SGHAT and CDR2 is FQNNGV. The CDR3 contains 16 residues. Trimming removed 1 base from V and 0 bases from J, with 13 bases in between. Here the CDR3 reads CASSLVGFQDSYEQYF. The DNA of the CDR3 is TGTGCCAGCAGCTTAGTGGGCTTCCAGGACTCCTACGAGCAGTACTTC.

This clone appeared a single time. V and J are TRBV4-3 and TRBJ2-3; no reliable D call. Deletions cut 0 bases from V and 4 bases from J, with 11 bases between. Germline V CDR1 and CDR2: LGHNA, YSLEER. CDR3 length: 15 amino acids. The CDR3 DNA reads as TGCGCCAGCAGCCAAGAGAGGAGTTTCGCAGATACGCAGTATTTT. Encoded protein: CASSQERSFADTQYF.

J is TRBJ2-7 and V is TRBV28; D gene ambiguous. The CDR3 spans 12 residues. In germline, CDR1 is MDHEN, CDR2 SYDVKM. V shed 5 bases and J shed 4 bases, with 9 bases lying between them. The CDR3 region is CASSPYSYEQYF. The CDR3 nucleotides read TGTGCCAGCAGTCCATACAGTTACGAGCAGTACTTC.

This clone occurred a few times. The chain has TRBV10-3 and TRBJ1-6; D unresolved. The CDR3 has 14 residues. Trimming shortened V by 0 bases and J by 10 bases, and 10 bases separated the two germline ends. Germline CDR1 is ENHRY and CDR2 is SYGVKD. This CDR3 reads CAISESWGESPLHF. The CDR3 nucleotides read TGTGCCATCAGTGAGTCATGGGGAGAATCACCCCTCCACTTT.

This clone was recorded a few times. The gene calls are TRBV7-8 and TRBJ2-7; D is unresolved. Germline CDR1 is SGHVS and CDR2 is FQNEAQ. V shed 3 bases and J shed 3 bases, with 12 bases lying between them. There are 14 residues in the CDR3. CDR3 region: CASSFVSGGYEQYF. DNA of the CDR3: TGTGCCAGCAGCTTCGTTTCGGGTGGCTACGAGCAGTACTTC. The full variable domain, its missing parts supplied by reference TRBV7-8 and TRBJ2-7, is GAGVSQSPRYKVAKRGQDVALRCDPISGHVSLFWYQQALGQGPEFLTYFQNEAQLDKSGLPSDRFFAERPEGSVSTLKIQRTQQEDSAVYLCASSFVSGGYEQYFGPGTRLTVT.

This clone was seen a single time. The chain joins TRBV27 to TRBJ2-7; perhaps TRBD1 as D (6 bases). Trimming stripped 6 bases from V and 2 bases from J, with 14 bases between. This CDR3 region has 14 residues. The germline V gene encodes CDR1 MNHEY and CDR2 SMNVEV (reference sequence). In DNA form, the CDR3 reads TGTGCCAGCAGGAGGATCGAGGGGGCCTACGAGCAGTACTTC. This encodes CASRRIEGAYEQYF.

This chain uses TRBV7-2 with TRBJ2-1, with TRBD2 identical over 11 bases. The V segment lost 5 bases and the J segment 7 bases; nucleotides outside the gene matches: 7. The length of the CDR3 is 15 residues. From germline, CDR1 is SGHTA and CDR2 FQGNSA. CDR3 nucleotides: TGTGCCAGCAGCCCTACTAGCGGGAGAGGGAATGAGCAGTTCTTC. This gives the protein CASSPTSGRGNEQFF. Based on the CDR3 plus reference TRBV7-2 and TRBJ2-1, the full variable domain is GAGVSQSPSNKVTEKGKDVELRCDPISGHTALYWYRQSLGQGLEFLIYFQGNSAPDKSGLPSDRFSAERTGGSVSTLTIQRTQQEDSAVYLCASSPTSGRGNEQFFGPGTRLTVL.

On this clone: Other DNA sequences in the sample encode the same CDR3. The V gene is TRBV4-3, the J gene TRBJ2-7; 8 nucleotides agree with TRBD1. Germline CDR1 LGHNA, CDR2 YSLEER. The CDR3 has 15 residues. Trimming removed 0 bases from V and 4 bases from J; junction bases left unmatched: 5. The CDR3 reads CASSQDPGTGYEQYF. CDR3 bases: TGCGCCAGCAGCCAAGACCCCGGGACAGGATACGAGCAGTACTTC.

In the case of this clone: Other DNA sequences within the sample encode an identical CDR3. V gene TRBV6-1 combines with J gene TRBJ2-7; D unclear. V was trimmed by 2 bases and J by 3 bases, leaving 5 bases between them. There are 12 residues in the CDR3. Germline CDR1 MNHNS, CDR2 SASEGT. The CDR3 nucleotides read TGTGCCAGCAGTGAATTGGGCTACGAGCAGTACTTC. Its translation is CASSELGYEQYF.

The rearrangement uses TRBV28 and TRBJ2-7; no clear D gene. Trimming stripped 5 bases from V and 1 base from J, with 12 bases between. The CDR3 consists of 14 residues. Germline V lookup: CDR1 MDHEN, CDR2 SYDVKM. CDR3 region: CASSRSPESYEQYF. In DNA form, the CDR3 reads TGTGCCAGCAGTAGGAGCCCCGAATCCTACGAGCAGTACTTC.

Only one count was recorded for this clone. V and J are TRBV5-1 and TRBJ2-7; tentatively, D is TRBD1 (6 bases). The CDR3 has 14 residues. The V end was cut by 0 bases, the J end by 6 bases, with 13 bases between. Germline V CDR1 and CDR2: SGHRS, YFSETQ. The CDR3 DNA reads TGCGCCAGCAGCTTGGACAGGGTTTGGCCCGAGCAGTACTTC. As protein: CASSLDRVWPEQYF.

The J gene is TRBJ2-1, the V gene TRBV6-5, with D perhaps being TRBD1 or TRBD2 (7 bases each). Germline V gene data show CDR1 as MNHEY and CDR2 as SVGAGI. The ends were cut back, 3 bases at V and 10 bases at J, with 16 bases in the middle. The CDR3 contains 14 residues. This chain's CDR3 is CASSYQGGEFEQFF. As DNA, the CDR3 is TGTGCCAGCAGTTATCAGGGGGGGGAATTCGAGCAGTTCTTC.

The chain combines TRBV14 with TRBJ1-2, with D hard to call. Germline V lookup: CDR1 SGHDN, CDR2 FVKESK. The CDR3 loop spans 13 amino acids. V lost 1 base, J lost 8 bases, and 11 bases lay in between. The CDR3 sequence is CASSQVGGNGYTF. DNA for the CDR3: TGTGCCAGCAGCCAAGTAGGTGGGAACGGCTACACCTTC.